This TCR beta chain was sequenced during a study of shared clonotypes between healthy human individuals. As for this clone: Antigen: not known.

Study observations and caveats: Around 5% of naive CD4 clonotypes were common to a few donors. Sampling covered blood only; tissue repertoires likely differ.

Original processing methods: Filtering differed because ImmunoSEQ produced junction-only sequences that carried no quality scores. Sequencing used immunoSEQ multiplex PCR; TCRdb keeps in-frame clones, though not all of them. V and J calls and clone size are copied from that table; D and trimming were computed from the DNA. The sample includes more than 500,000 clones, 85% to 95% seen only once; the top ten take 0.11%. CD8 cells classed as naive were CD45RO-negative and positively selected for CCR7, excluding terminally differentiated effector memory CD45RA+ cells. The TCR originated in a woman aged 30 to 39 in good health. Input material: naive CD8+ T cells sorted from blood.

CDR3 residues: CASSQPPGLAGVNEQFF. The DNA of the CDR3 is TGCGCCAGCAGCCAACCGCCTGGACTAGCGGGAGTCAATGAGCAGTTCTTC. The rearrangement uses TRBV4-1 and TRBJ2-1, with 13 bases that match TRBD2. CDR3 length equals 17 residues. Trimming removed 2 bases from V and 6 bases from J; junction bases left unmatched: 7. CDR1 is MGHRA, CDR2 YSYEKL, per germline.